The sequence of this TCR beta chain was determined in a study of T cell responses to AZD1222 COVID-19 vaccine. Study outcomes and limitations: Two doses of AZD1222 preceded a rise in Spike-specific TCR breadth and depth.

The method was immunoSEQ multiplex PCR; TCRdb's version includes in-frame clones alone and lacks a portion of them. Of about 78,000 clones in the sample, 82% are singletons; the top ten hold 2.9%. A word on this clone: Its antigen remains unidentified.

Germline V gives CDR1 LNHDA, CDR2 SQIVND (reference sequence). The CDR3 covers 14 residues. V lost 9 bases, J lost 5 bases, and 8 bases stayed unmatched. Source: peripheral blood, taken on day 0 of AZD1222 vaccination. V and J are TRBV19 and TRBJ2-2, with TRBD2 matching over 8 bases. The sequence was obtained from an adult in good health. The CDR3 is CASHGGATTGELFF. The CDR3 DNA sequence: TGTGCCAGCCACGGGGGGGCAACTACCGGGGAGCTGTTTTTT.